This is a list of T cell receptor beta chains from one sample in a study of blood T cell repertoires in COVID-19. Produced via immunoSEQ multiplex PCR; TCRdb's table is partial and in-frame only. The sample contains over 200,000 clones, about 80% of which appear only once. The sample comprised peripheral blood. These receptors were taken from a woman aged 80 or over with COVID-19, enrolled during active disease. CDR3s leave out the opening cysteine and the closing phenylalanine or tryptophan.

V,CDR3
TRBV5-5,ASSSRSSGSTGELF
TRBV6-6,ASKVQVNTGELF
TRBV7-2,ASSLAGGLGSPPF
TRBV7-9,ASSLVGGHEQY
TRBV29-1,SVEVGGGHYGYT
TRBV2,ASDTGMNTGELF
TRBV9,ASSVGDGSSYNEQF
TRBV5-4,ASSLGQGLIGNTIY
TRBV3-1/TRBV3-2,ASRGKRSDYNEQF
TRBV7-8,ASRPFPTGGGSNSPLH
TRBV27,ASSLGGVFGTRPGELF
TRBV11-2,ASSLNLADNEQF
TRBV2,ASSWGGVSTDTQY
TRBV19,ASSMTWSGGYNEQF
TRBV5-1,ASSPQGSGYEQY
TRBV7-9,ASSISGEGALYGYT
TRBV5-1,ASSWGTGYQETQY
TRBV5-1,ASSLDGGFNQPQH
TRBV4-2,ASMGLGATNEKLF
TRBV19,ASSSPGVRGNTIY
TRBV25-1,ASSSFGNTIY
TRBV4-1,ASSQDARLDGNQPQH
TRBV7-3,ASSLRLGETQY
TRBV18,ASSPVLRGVNTEAF
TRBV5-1,ASSLVQGDTEAF
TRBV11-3,ASSLDREEAF